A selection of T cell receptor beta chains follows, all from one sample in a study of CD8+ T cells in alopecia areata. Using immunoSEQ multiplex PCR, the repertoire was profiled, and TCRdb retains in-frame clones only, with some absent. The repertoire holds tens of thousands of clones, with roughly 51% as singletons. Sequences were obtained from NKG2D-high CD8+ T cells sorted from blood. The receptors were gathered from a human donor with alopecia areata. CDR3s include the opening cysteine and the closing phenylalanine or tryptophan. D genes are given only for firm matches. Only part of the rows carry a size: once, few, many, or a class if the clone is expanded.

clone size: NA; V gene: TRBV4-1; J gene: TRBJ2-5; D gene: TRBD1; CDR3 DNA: TGCGCCAGCAGCCAAGTCGGGACAGGGGAAGAGACCCAGTACTTC; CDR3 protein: CASSQVGTGEETQYF
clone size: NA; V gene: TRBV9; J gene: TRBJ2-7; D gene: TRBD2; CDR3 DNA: TGTGCCAGCAGCGGAGGAGCGGGACGAGTAGACGAGCAGTACTTC; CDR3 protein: CASSGGAGRVDEQYF
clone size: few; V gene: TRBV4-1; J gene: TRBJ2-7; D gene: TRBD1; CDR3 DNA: TGCGCCAGCAGCCAAGGACAGGGGCTGAAAAACGAGCAGTACTTC; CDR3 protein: CASSQGQGLKNEQYF
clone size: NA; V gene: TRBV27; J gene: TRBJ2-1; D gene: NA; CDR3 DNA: TGTGCCAGCAGTTTAAGTCTTGCGGATGAGCAGTTCTTC; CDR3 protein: CASSLSLADEQFF
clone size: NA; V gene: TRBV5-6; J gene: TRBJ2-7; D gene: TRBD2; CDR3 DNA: TGTGCCAGCAGCACCCATAGCGGGAGAATCGACGAGCAGTACTTC; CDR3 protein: CASSTHSGRIDEQYF
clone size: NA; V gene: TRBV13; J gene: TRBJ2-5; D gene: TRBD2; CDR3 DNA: TGTGCCAGCAGCTCCGATGGGACTAGCGGGGAAGAGACCCAGTACTTC; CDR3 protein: CASSSDGTSGEETQYF
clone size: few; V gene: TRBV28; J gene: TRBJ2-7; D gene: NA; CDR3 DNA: TGTGCCAGCAAGGGGAGGCCAAAGCAGTACTTC; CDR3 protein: CASKGRPKQYF
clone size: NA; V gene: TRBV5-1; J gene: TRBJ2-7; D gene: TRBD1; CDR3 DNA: TGCGCCAGCAGCTTCCGGGACAGGGTGACCTACGAGCAGTACTTC; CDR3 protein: CASSFRDRVTYEQYF
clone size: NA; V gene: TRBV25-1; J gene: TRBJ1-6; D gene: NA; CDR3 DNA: TGTGCCAGCAGTGAGGGCGCGGATTCACCCCTCCACTTT; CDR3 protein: CASSEGADSPLHF
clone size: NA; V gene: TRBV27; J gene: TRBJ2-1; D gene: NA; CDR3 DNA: TGTGCCAGCAGTTTATCATGGCCGCCCCGCGATGAGCAGTTCTTC; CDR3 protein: CASSLSWPPRDEQFF
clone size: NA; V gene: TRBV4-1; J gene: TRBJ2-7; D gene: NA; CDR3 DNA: TGCGCCAGCAGCCAAGCACAGGGAGAATACGAGCAGTACTTC; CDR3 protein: CASSQAQGEYEQYF
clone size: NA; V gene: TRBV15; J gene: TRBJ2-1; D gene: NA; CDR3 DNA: TGTGCCACCAGCACCTTTCTACTAGGGTTCTCCTACAATGAGCAGTTCTTC; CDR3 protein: CATSTFLLGFSYNEQFF
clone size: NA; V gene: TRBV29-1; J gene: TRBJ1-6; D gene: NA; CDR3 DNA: TGCAGCGTTGGGGGTCAGCTTAATTCACCCCTCCACTTT; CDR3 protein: CSVGGQLNSPLHF
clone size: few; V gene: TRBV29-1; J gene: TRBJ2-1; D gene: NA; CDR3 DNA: TGCAGCGTTATAAGCAGCTCCTACAATGAGCAGTTCTTC; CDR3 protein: CSVISSSYNEQFF
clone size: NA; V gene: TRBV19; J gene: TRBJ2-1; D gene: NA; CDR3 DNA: TGTGCCACGATTTCGGCTTTCTTC; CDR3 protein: CATISAFF
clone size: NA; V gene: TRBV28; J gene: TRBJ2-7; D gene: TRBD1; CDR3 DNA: TGTGCCAGCAGACCCCCGGGACAGGTTACCTACGAGCAGTACTTC; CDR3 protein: CASRPPGQVTYEQYF
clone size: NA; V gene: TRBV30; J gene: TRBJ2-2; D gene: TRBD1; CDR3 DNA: TGTGCCTGGAGGGAGTGGGACAGGGGGCCATTAGGCGGGGAGCTGTTTTTT; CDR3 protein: CAWREWDRGPLGGELFF
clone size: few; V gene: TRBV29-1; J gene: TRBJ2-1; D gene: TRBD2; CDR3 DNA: TGCAGCGTTGAAGATCCGGGGCTAGCGGGAGAAAGCAATGAGCAGTTCTTC; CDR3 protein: CSVEDPGLAGESNEQFF
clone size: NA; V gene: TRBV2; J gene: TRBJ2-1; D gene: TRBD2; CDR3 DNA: TGTGCCAGCAGAACTAGCGAGAGCTCCTACAATGAGCAGTTCTTC; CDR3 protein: CASRTSESSYNEQFF
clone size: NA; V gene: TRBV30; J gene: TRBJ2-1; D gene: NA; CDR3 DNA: TGTGCCTCCCGCAGTGGGGCTAGCTCCTACAATGAGCAGTTCTTC; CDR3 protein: CASRSGASSYNEQFF
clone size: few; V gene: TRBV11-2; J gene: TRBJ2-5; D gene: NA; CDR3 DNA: TGTGCCAGCAGCTTATTATGGACACTCCAAGAGACCCAGTACTTC; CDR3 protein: CASSLLWTLQETQYF
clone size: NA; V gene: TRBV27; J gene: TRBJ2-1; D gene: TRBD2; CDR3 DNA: TGTGCCAGCAGTCCGGGACTAGCGTCAAACAATGAGCAGTTCTTC; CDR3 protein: CASSPGLASNNEQFF
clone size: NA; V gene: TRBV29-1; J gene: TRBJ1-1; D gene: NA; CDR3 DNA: TGCAGCGTTGAAGGGGGCGGAAACACTGAAGCTTTCTTT; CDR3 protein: CSVEGGGNTEAFF
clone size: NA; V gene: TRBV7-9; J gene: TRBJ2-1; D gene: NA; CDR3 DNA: TGTGCCAGCAGCTTAGTGGCCGGGAGTCTCAACTACAATGAGCAGTTCTTC; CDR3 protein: CASSLVAGSLNYNEQFF
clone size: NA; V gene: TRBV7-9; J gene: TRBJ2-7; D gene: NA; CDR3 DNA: TGTGCCAGCAGCCCCCGGAACTCCTACGAGCAGTACTTC; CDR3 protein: CASSPRNSYEQYF
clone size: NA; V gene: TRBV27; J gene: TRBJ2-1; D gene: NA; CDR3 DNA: TGTGCCAGCAGTTATGCGGGCGTACAGTTCTTC; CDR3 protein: CASSYAGVQFF
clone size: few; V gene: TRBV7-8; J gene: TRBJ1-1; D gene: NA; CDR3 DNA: TGTGCCAGCAGCTTAGCGGGCAGGGGAAACACTGAAGCTTTCTTT; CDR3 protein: CASSLAGRGNTEAFF
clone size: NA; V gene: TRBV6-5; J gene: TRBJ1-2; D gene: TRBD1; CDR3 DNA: TGTGCCAGCAGTTACGACAGGGTTGGCTACACCTTC; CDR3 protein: CASSYDRVGYTF
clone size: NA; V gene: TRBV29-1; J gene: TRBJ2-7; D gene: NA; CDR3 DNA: TGCAGCGTGACAGGAGGTCAGGGGCACGAGCAGTACTTC; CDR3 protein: CSVTGGQGHEQYF
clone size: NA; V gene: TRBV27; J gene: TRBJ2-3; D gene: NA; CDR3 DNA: TGTGCCAGTAGGGGCCGCACAGATACGCAGTATTTT; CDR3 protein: CASRGRTDTQYF
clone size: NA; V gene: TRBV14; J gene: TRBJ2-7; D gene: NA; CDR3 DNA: TGTGCCAGCAGCCAACAGGGAAACCCCTACGAGCAGTACTTC; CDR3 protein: CASSQQGNPYEQYF
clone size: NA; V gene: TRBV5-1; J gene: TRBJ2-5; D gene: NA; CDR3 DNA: TGCGCCAGCAGCTTGGGGCCAGGGGAAAGACAAGAGACCCAGTACTTC; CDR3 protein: CASSLGPGERQETQYF
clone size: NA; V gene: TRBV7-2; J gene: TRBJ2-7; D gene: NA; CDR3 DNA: TGTGCCAGCAGCGGATTTAAGGTATTGGGCGAGCAGTACTTC; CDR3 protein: CASSGFKVLGEQYF
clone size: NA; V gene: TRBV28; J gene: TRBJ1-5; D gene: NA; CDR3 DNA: TGTGCCAGCAGTGCAGGAACTCAGAATCAGCCCCAGCATTTT; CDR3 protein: CASSAGTQNQPQHF
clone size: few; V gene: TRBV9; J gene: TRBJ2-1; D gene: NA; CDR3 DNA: TGTGCCAGCAGCGTAGCTGTGGGTCAGAACAATGAGCAGTTCTTC; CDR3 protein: CASSVAVGQNNEQFF
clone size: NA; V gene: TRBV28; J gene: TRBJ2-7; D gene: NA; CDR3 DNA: TGTGCCAGCAGTTTAGGCGGTACCTACGAGCAGTACTTC; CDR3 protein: CASSLGGTYEQYF
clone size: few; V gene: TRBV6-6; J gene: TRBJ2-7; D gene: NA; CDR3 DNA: TGTGCCAGCAGTTACGGGGGCAACTACGAGCAGTACTTC; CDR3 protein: CASSYGGNYEQYF
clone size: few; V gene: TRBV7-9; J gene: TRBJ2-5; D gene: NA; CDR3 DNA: TGTGCCAGCAGCTTGAGTTGGCAGGGACAAGAGACCCAGTACTTC; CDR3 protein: CASSLSWQGQETQYF
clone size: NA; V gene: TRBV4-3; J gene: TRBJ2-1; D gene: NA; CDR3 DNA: TGCGCCAGCAGCCAAGACGACTTAACCTACAATGAGCAGTTCTTC; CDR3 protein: CASSQDDLTYNEQFF
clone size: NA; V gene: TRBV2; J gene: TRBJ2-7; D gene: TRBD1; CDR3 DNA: TGTGCCAGCAGAGCCATTACGGACAGGGGAATCTACGAGCAGTACTTC; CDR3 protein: CASRAITDRGIYEQYF
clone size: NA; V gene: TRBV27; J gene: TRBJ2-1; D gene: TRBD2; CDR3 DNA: TGTGCCAGCAGTTTGGCGGGGGGGTACAATGAGCAGTTCTTC; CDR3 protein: CASSLAGGYNEQFF
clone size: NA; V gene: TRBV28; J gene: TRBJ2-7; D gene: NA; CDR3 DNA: TGTGCCAGCACCTCGACTAGCTACGAGCAGTACTTC; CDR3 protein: CASTSTSYEQYF